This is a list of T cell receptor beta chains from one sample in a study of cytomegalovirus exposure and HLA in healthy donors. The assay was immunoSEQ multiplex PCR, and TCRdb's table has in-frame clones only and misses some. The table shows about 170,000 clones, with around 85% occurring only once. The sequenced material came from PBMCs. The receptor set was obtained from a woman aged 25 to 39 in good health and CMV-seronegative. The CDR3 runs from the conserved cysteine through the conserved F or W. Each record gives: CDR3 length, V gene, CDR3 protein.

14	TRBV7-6	CASSLAGAYNEQFF
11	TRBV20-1	CSAEGGRKQFF
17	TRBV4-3	CASSQLTSGGPADTQYF
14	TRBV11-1	CASSLGGRTDTQYF
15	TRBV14	CASSQRVRRQETQYF
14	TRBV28	CASSGRGMNTEAFF
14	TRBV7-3	CASSVGLAGNTQYF
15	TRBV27	CASSLSIQGTGELFF
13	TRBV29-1	CSARQDSNQPQHF
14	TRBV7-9	CASSLRGGGTEAFF
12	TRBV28	CASSPIRYEQFF
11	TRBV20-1	CSASPQNEQFF
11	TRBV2	CASNIGSPLHF
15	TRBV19	CASSMTGRGPYEQYF
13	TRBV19	CASTRGRGYEQYF
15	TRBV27	CASSPGLAGYNEQFF
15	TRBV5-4	CASSLGQGLSYEQYF